The present T cell receptor beta chain was sequenced within a study of cytomegalovirus exposure and HLA in healthy donors. The CDR3 is 17 amino acids. Germline loops: CDR1 ENHRY, CDR2 SYGVKD. J was trimmed by 4 bases and V by 2 bases; bases with no gene match: 13. Primers for the PCR totalled 60 Vbeta and 13 Jbeta. Only in-frame clones appear in the TCRdb table, and some are missing; sequencing was by immunoSEQ multiplex PCR. Of 55,000 to 85,000 clones listed, roughly 70% are singletons. The chain is built from TRBV10-3 and TRBJ1-2; 7 bases map to TRBD1. The sequence was collected from a woman aged 40 to 49 in good health and CMV-seropositive. The sample consisted of PBMCs. The CDR3 DNA sequence: TGTGCCATCAGTGAGCGGCGGGACAGCCCAGGGGGCTATGGCTACACCTTC. Protein product: CAISERRDSPGGYGYTF.